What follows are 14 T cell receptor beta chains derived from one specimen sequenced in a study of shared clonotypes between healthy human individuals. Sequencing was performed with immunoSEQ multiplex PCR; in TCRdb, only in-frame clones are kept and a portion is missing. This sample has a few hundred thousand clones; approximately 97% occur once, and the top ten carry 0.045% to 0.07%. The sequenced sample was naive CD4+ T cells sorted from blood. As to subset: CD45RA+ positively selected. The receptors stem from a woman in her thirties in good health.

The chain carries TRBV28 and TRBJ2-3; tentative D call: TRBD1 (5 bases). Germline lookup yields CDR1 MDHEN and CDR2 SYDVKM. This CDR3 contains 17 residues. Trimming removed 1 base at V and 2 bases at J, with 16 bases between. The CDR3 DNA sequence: TGTGCCAGCAGTTTATTATTTGGGGCAGGTCCCACAGATACGCAGTATTTT. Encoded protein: CASSLLFGAGPTDTQYF.

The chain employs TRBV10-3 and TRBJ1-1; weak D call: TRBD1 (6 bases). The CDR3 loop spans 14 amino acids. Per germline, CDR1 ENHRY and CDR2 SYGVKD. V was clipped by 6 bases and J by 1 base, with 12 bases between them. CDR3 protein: CAISTGLGNTEAFF. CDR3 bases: TGTGCCATCAGCACAGGGCTCGGGAACACTGAAGCTTTCTTT.

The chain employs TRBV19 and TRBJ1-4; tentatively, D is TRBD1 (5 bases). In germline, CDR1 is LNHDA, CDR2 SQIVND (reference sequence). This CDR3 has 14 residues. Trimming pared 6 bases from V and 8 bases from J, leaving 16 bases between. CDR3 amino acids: CASRNRRVGEKLFF. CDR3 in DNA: TGTGCCAGTAGAAATCGCAGGGTGGGAGAAAAACTGTTTTTT.

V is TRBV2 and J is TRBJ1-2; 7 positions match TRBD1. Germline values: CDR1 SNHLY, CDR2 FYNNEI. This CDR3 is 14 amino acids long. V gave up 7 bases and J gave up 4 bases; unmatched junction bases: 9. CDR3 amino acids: CASTERRQGYGYTF. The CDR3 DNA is TGTGCCAGCACCGAGCGGAGACAGGGCTATGGCTACACCTTC.

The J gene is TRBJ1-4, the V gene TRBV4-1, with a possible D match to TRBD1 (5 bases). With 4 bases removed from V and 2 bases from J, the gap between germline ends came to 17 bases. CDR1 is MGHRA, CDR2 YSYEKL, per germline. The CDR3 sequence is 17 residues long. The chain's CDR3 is CASSPSGDWGTNEKLFF. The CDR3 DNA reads TGCGCCAGCAGCCCTAGCGGGGATTGGGGCACTAATGAAAAACTGTTTTTT.

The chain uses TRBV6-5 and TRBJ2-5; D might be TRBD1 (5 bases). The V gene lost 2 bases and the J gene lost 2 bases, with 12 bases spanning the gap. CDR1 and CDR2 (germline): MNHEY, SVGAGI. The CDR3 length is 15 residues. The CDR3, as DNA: TGTGCCAGCAGTTACGCGTCCAGGGTTCAAGAGACCCAGTACTTC. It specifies CASSYASRVQETQYF.

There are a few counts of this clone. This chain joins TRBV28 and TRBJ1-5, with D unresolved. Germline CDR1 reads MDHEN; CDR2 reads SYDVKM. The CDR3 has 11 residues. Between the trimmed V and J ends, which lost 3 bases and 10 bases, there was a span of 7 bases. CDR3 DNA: TGTGCCAGCAGTTTCAAAGCACCCCAGCATTTT. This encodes CASSFKAPQHF.

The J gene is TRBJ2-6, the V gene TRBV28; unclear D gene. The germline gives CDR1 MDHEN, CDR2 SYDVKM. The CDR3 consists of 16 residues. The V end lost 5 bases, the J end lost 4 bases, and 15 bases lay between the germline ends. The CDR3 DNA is TGTGCCAGCAGTCCCGAGGTGGAGACAGGGGCCAACGTCCTGACTTTC. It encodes CASSPEVETGANVLTF.

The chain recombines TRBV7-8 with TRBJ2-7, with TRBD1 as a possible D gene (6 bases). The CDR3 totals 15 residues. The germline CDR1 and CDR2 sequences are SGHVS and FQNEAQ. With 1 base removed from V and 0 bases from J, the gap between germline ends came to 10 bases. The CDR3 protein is CASSLGTANSYEQYF. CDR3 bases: TGTGCCAGCAGCTTAGGGACAGCGAACTCCTACGAGCAGTACTTC.

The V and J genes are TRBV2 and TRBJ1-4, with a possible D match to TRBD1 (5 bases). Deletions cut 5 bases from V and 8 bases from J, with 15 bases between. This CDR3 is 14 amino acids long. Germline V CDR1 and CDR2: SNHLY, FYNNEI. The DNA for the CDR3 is TGTGCCAGCAGTAGGCAGGGAGGGAAGGAAAAACTGTTTTTT. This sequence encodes CASSRQGGKEKLFF. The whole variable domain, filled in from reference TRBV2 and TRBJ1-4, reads EPEVTQTPSHQVTQMGQEVILRCVPISNHLYFYWYRQILGQKVEFLVSFYNNEISEKSEIFDDQFSVERPDGSNFTLKIRSTKLEDSAMYFCASSRQGGKEKLFFGSGTQLSVL.

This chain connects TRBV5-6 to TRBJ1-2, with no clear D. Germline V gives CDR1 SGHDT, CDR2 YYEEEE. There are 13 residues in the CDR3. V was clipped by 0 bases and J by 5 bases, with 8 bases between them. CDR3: CASSLESEYGYTF. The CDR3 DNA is TGTGCCAGCAGCTTGGAGTCAGAATATGGCTACACCTTC.

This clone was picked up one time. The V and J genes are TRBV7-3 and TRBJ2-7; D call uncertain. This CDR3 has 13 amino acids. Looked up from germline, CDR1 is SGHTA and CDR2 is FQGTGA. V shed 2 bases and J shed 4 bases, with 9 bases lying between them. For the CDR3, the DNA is TGTGCCAGCAGCTTATCTCCCCAGTACGAGCAGTACTTC. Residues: CASSLSPQYEQYF.

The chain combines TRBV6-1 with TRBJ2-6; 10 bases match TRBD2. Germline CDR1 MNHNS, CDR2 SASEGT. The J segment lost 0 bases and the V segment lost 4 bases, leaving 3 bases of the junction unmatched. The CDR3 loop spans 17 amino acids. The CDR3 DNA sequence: TGTGCCAGCAGTGGGCTAGCGGGAGTCTCTGGGGCCAACGTCCTGACTTTC. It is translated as CASSGLAGVSGANVLTF.

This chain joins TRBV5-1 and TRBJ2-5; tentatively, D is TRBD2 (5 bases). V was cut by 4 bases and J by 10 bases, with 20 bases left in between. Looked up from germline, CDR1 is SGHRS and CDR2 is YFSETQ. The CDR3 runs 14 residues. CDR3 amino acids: CASSLGEGPWGQYF. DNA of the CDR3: TGCGCCAGCAGCCTGGGAGAGGGTCCCTGGGGCCAGTACTTC.